Described below is a single T cell receptor (beta chain) sequence and its context. The sample is drawn from a study of blood T cell repertoires in COVID-19. As for the study in general: Researchers got acute and convalescent COVID-19 samples from the United States, Italy and Spain. From T cells, B-cell-depleted T cells, or PBMCs came the material, which was cDNA or gDNA.

In the source study's methods: Nucleated cell number was recorded as an estimate derived from reference gene primer amplification. Here immunoSEQ multiplex PCR was the method, and the copy in TCRdb shows in-frame clones only, minus some. The V and J calls and the clone size are those of that table, but D and trimming were determined from the DNA. The sample holds some 670,000 clones, 90% seen once. Per the germline V gene, CDR1 is MDHEN and CDR2 is SYDVKM. This CDR3 is built from 14 residues. V dropped 6 bases and J dropped 4 bases, with 16 bases sitting between them. This rearrangement joins TRBV28 to TRBJ2-7; a possible D gene is TRBD2 (6 bases). The material sequenced was peripheral blood. This clonotype originated in a woman in her late teens or twenties with acute or convalescent COVID-19. The CDR3 reads CASRKRGLIYEQYF. In DNA form, the CDR3 reads TGTGCCAGCAGGAAAAGGGGACTGATTTACGAGCAGTACTTC.